The rows below give T cell receptor beta chains drawn from one sample of a study of control samples from healthy donors and cancer patients. Generated by immunoSEQ multiplex PCR, the TCRdb table keeps only in-frame clones and is missing some. The table lists tens of thousands of clones, roughly 89% of them singletons. Sequenced: PBMCs. The receptors were gathered from a woman in her fifties or sixties with colorectal cancer. Each CDR3 is given with its conserved first and last residue.

V gene	J gene	CDR3 length	CDR3 protein
TRBV9	TRBJ1-3	15	CASSVDGHSGNTIYF
TRBV7-3	TRBJ1-1	13	CASSLGQNTEAFF
TRBV4-2	TRBJ1-4	18	CASSQAVGRGATNEKLFF
TRBV3-1/TRBV3-2	TRBJ1-6	14	CASSPTEGDSPLHF
TRBV5-1	TRBJ2-3	15	CASSRGLADTDTQYF
TRBV6-5	TRBJ1-6	14	CASKKEQANSPLHF
TRBV7-2	TRBJ2-5	13	CASSFSGVETQYF
TRBV11-3	TRBJ2-2	15	CANSPGTGEVGELFF
TRBV4-3	TRBJ2-3	13	CASSQGRTDTQYF
TRBV28	TRBJ1-2	15	CASSSQDSLLGGYTF
TRBV27	TRBJ2-3	13	CASRSMLSDTQYF
TRBV27	TRBJ2-5	14	CASSGQGGSETQYF
TRBV3-1/TRBV3-2	TRBJ1-2	14	CASSQESGYYGYTF
TRBV29-1	TRBJ1-4	14	CSVAFRGTDEKLFF
TRBV5-5	TRBJ1-1	15	CASSPLGTANTEAFF
TRBV5-1	TRBJ1-2	15	CASSPTIGGRSGYTF
TRBV18	TRBJ2-3	16	CASSPAIAGIRDTQYF
TRBV6-5	TRBJ2-3	16	CASSLSAGGLPDTQYF
TRBV23-1	TRBJ1-5	19	CASSQPRQGSGMSNQPQHF
TRBV2	TRBJ1-2	13	CASKGRTYYGYTF
TRBV5-6	TRBJ2-6	17	CASSLQGQGSGANVLTF
TRBV4-3	TRBJ1-2	17	CASSHQGPEQGLYGYTF
TRBV7-2	TRBJ1-2	13	CASSRGSFYGYTF
TRBV30	TRBJ2-3	13	CAWNIGGADTQYF
TRBV5-5	TRBJ2-4	13	CASSFSTLNIQYF
TRBV12-5	TRBJ2-2	14	CASGSGTFTGELFF
TRBV30	TRBJ1-2	12	CAWSEGDYGYTF
TRBV7-3	TRBJ2-6	15	CASSLSQAGANVLTF
TRBV27	TRBJ2-5	13	CASARGPKETQYF
TRBV5-1	TRBJ2-5	12	CASSDLRPAQYF
TRBV12-2	TRBJ2-1	18	CASRFPEPETSGYNEQFF
TRBV3-1/TRBV3-2	TRBJ2-5	12	CASSSGGETQYF
TRBV4-3	TRBJ2-5	14	CASSQNLGRETQYF
TRBV12-5	TRBJ2-3	15	CASGLAPNRVDTQYF
TRBV4-3	TRBJ2-1	15	CASSQDAGGYNEQFF
TRBV3-1/TRBV3-2	TRBJ2-5	11	CASSQGETQYF
TRBV18	TRBJ2-2	16	CASSPRSGGNTGELFF
TRBV5-1	TRBJ2-2	16	CASSLAGGALSGELFF
TRBV5-1	TRBJ1-1	13	CASSVGTTVEAFF
TRBV7-2	TRBJ1-1	15	CASSPQGTGGTEAFF
TRBV9	TRBJ1-1	15	CASSVEGTVNTEAFF
TRBV4-3	TRBJ2-3	15	CASSQEDRGRDTQYF
TRBV7-6	TRBJ2-5	13	CASSPTRAETQYF
TRBV4-3	TRBJ1-2	14	CASSPGWQDYGYTF
TRBV10-3	TRBJ2-1	13	CAPRQVTYNEQFF
TRBV4-3	TRBJ1-1	14	CASSQERLNTEAFF
TRBV9	TRBJ1-2	15	CASSPQGQPQYGYTF
TRBV5-1	TRBJ1-5	14	CASSAGQGNQPQHF
TRBV9	TRBJ2-2	16	CASSARQGKRTGELFF
TRBV10-3	TRBJ1-4	15	CAISESSRGNEKLFF
TRBV7-2	TRBJ1-5	15	CASSLGQTSNQPQHF
TRBV6-6	TRBJ2-5	17	CASSPPVAGGTLETQYF
TRBV7-9	TRBJ2-2	15	CASSRTSGNTGELFF
TRBV7-6	TRBJ2-5	17	CASSPQPTGRVQETQYF
TRBV5-6	TRBJ1-2	16	CASSLFSQGTTYGYTF